Listed here are 29 T cell receptor beta chains from one sample, sequenced in a study of T cell changes during pregnancy in multiple sclerosis. TCRdb's copy holds only in-frame clones and misses some; the assay was immunoSEQ multiplex PCR. The sample holds 68,000 or so clones, about 90% seen once. The specimen was peripheral blood, collected in the second trimester of pregnancy. These receptors were taken from a female donor with multiple sclerosis, enrolled in a pregnancy study.

The V call is TRBV6-1, the J call TRBJ1-1; 8 nucleotides line up with TRBD1. V was clipped by 4 bases and J by 8 bases; unmatched bases: 21. CDR1 is MNHNS and CDR2 is SASEGT in the germline V gene. The CDR3 has 18 amino acids. CDR3 in DNA: TGTGCCAGCAGTGGTTCTGCCGGGCGCGGACAGGGTTCGGCCGAAGCTTTCTTT. It codes for CASSGSAGRGQGSAEAFF.

V gene TRBV19 combines with J gene TRBJ1-2; 9 bases map to TRBD1. Looked up from germline, CDR1 is LNHDA and CDR2 is SQIVND (reference sequence). The V and J ends lost 7 bases and 3 bases, in that order; junction bases with no gene match: 6. The CDR3 has 14 amino acids. CDR3 sequence reads: CASTRQGDYYGYTF. CDR3 DNA sequence: TGTGCCAGTACCCGACAGGGGGACTACTATGGCTACACCTTC. Complete variable domain (other parts from reference TRBV19 and TRBJ1-2): DGGITQSPKYLFRKEGQNVTLSCEQNLNHDAMYWYRQDPGQGLRLIYYSQIVNDFQKGDIAEGYSVSREKKESFPLTVTSAQKNPTAFYLCASTRQGDYYGYTFGSGTRLTVV.

This chain links TRBV5-4 with TRBJ2-2, with a tentative D call TRBD1 (6 bases). Germline lookup yields CDR1 SGHNT and CDR2 YYREEE (reference sequence). V was cut by 2 bases and J by 1 base, with 9 bases left in between. This CDR3 is 15 amino acids long. The CDR3 sequence is CASSLGTRNTGELFF. The CDR3 DNA follows: TGTGCCAGCAGCTTAGGGACACGGAACACCGGGGAGCTGTTTTTT.

J is TRBJ2-2 and V is TRBV10-1, with D perhaps TRBD1 (5 bases). Trimming stripped 8 bases from V and 1 base from J, with 17 bases between. CDR3 length: 16 amino acids. The germline gives CDR1 WNHNN, CDR2 SYGVQD (reference sequence). The CDR3 protein is CASYRPRQGNTGELFF. The CDR3 DNA reads as TGCGCCAGCTACCGACCGCGGCAGGGGAACACCGGGGAGCTGTTTTTT.

The chain recombines TRBV7-2 with TRBJ2-7, with 9 bases fitting TRBD1. This CDR3 spans 14 amino acids. Unmatched junction bases numbered 9, after V lost 8 bases and J lost 4 bases. Germline CDR1 and CDR2: SGHTA and FQGNSA. As DNA, the CDR3 is TGTGCCAGCTCCCCCGGGACAGGGTTGTACGAGCAGTACTTC. Its protein product is CASSPGTGLYEQYF. Variable domain in full (rest from reference TRBV7-2 and TRBJ2-7): GAGVSQSPSNKVTEKGKDVELRCDPISGHTALYWYRQSLGQGLEFLIYFQGNSAPDKSGLPSDRFSAERTGGSVSTLTIQRTQQEDSAVYLCASSPGTGLYEQYFGPGTRLTVT.

The chain recombines TRBV15 with TRBJ2-1; the match to TRBD2 covers 11 bases. The V gene's germline CDR1 is LNHNV and CDR2 YYDKDF (reference sequence). Losses at the gene ends were 3 bases for V and 3 bases for J; bases not matched to a gene: 7. CDR3 size: 17 residues. The CDR3 nucleotides are TGTGCCACCAGCAGTTCGGGACTAGCGGTTCTCTACAATGAGCAGTTCTTC. This encodes CATSSSGLAVLYNEQFF.

This clone has only one observation. This sequence joins TRBV7-3 and TRBJ1-1; 8 nucleotides match TRBD1. The CDR3 sequence is 14 residues long. Unmatched junction bases numbered 1, after V lost 1 base and J lost 3 bases. Germline-derived CDR1 and CDR2 are SGHTA and FQGTGA. The CDR3 here is CASSLIQGDTEAFF. The CDR3 nucleotides read TGTGCCAGCAGCTTAATACAGGGGGACACTGAAGCTTTCTTT.

The chain recombines TRBV20-1 with TRBJ1-1; unclear D gene. Germline CDR1 and CDR2: DFQATT and SNEGSKA (reference sequence). Trimming left V 4 bases short and J 5 bases short, with 8 bases between. The CDR3 covers 11 residues. The CDR3 loop is CSAIFQTEAFF. The DNA for the CDR3 is TGCAGTGCTATTTTTCAAACTGAAGCTTTCTTT.

The chain has TRBV18 and TRBJ2-5; 8 bases are a match to TRBD1. V was pared by 3 bases and J by 0 bases, with 3 bases of the junction left unmatched. Per the germline V gene, CDR1 is KGHSH and CDR2 is LQKENI. The CDR3 has 15 residues. CDR3 coding DNA: TGTGCCAGCTCACCGGGACAGGTGGACCAAGAGACCCAGTACTTC. This encodes CASSPGQVDQETQYF.

The chain employs TRBV5-1 and TRBJ1-2; no definite D call. Looked up from germline, CDR1 is SGHRS and CDR2 is YFSETQ. The CDR3 is made up of 14 amino acids. Trimming removed 4 bases from V and 6 bases from J, with 16 bases in between. In nucleotides, the CDR3 is TGCGCCAGCAGCGTCGGCGAGCGTACGAATGGCTACACCTTC. It specifies CASSVGERTNGYTF.

The CDR3 DNA is TGTGCCAGCAGCTTAACGGGGGGCTCGGACACCATATATTTT. Protein: CASSLTGGSDTIYF. This chain uses TRBV7-9 with TRBJ1-3; possibly TRBD1 for D (6 bases). Germline CDR1 reads SEHNR; CDR2 reads FQNEAQ (reference sequence). This CDR3 spans 14 amino acids. Trimming pared 2 bases from V and 8 bases from J, leaving 13 bases between.

This clone was picked up one time. This CDR3 is CASSPGTGLYGYTF. CDR3 DNA: TGTGCCAGCAGCCCTGGAACAGGGCTCTATGGCTACACCTTC. V gene TRBV7-3 combines with J gene TRBJ1-2, with D possibly TRBD1 on 6 matching bases. CDR3 length: 14 residues. V was trimmed by 5 bases and J by 4 bases, leaving 14 bases between them. Germline loops: CDR1 SGHTA, CDR2 FQGTGA.

CDR3 DNA sequence: TGTGCCAGCAGTCCCCGGGGGACCGCTTCTGGAAACACCATATATTTT. It yields the protein CASSPRGTASGNTIYF. The V gene is TRBV6-6, the J gene TRBJ1-3, with a tentative D call TRBD1 (5 bases). Trimming removed 5 bases at V and 1 base at J, with 15 bases between. Looked up from germline, CDR1 is MNHNY and CDR2 is SVGAGI (reference sequence). The CDR3 has 16 amino acids.

The chain uses TRBV5-5 and TRBJ1-2, with D unclear. This CDR3 has 14 residues. Germline V lookup: CDR1 SGHKS, CDR2 YYEKEE (reference sequence). Trimming removed 0 bases at V and 8 bases at J, with 14 bases between. This CDR3 is CASSLGQAMWGYTF. The DNA for the CDR3 is TGTGCCAGCAGCTTGGGGCAGGCCATGTGGGGCTACACCTTC.

This chain links TRBV7-2 with TRBJ2-3; D possibly corresponds to TRBD1 (5 bases). Trimming shortened V by 2 bases and J by 0 bases, and 9 bases separated the two germline ends. This CDR3 has 15 residues. Looked up from germline, CDR1 is SGHTA and CDR2 is FQGNSA. As DNA, the CDR3 is TGTGCCAGCAGCTTATGGCCAGGGAGCACAGATACGCAGTATTTT. It specifies CASSLWPGSTDTQYF.

The chain couples TRBV19 to TRBJ2-7, with 13 bases lining up with TRBD2. V trimming: 6 bases; J trimming: 1 base; junction bases outside the gene matches: 3. There are 15 residues in the CDR3. Germline V gene data show CDR1 as LNHDA and CDR2 as SQIVND (reference sequence). The chain's CDR3 is CASSPGLAGSYEQYF. The DNA for the CDR3 is TGTGCCAGTAGCCCGGGACTAGCGGGGTCCTACGAGCAGTACTTC.

The DNA of the CDR3 is TGCGCCAGCAGCCTCTCCCGGACAGGGGTTGCTGAGCAGTTCTTC. Residues: CASSLSRTGVAEQFF. The chain combines TRBV5-1 with TRBJ2-1; 9 positions match TRBD1. V was pared by 4 bases and J by 9 bases, with 11 bases of the junction left unmatched. The CDR3 totals 15 residues. Germline lookup yields CDR1 SGHRS and CDR2 YFSETQ. The full variable domain, its missing parts supplied by reference TRBV5-1 and TRBJ2-1, is KAGVTQTPRYLIKTRGQQVTLSCSPISGHRSVSWYQQTPGQGLQFLFEYFSETQRNKGNFPGRFSGRQFSNSRSEMNVSTLELGDSALYLCASSLSRTGVAEQFFGPGTRLTVL.

The chain recombines TRBV9 with TRBJ1-2, with TRBD1 matching 10 bases. Germline CDR1 SGDLS, CDR2 YYNGEE. The CDR3 has 16 residues. V was pared by 3 bases and J by 6 bases, with 11 bases of the junction left unmatched. The CDR3 protein is CASSGVPTGGVDGYTF. The CDR3 bases are TGTGCCAGCAGCGGGGTCCCGACAGGGGGCGTCGATGGCTACACCTTC.

V usage is TRBV10-3 and J usage is TRBJ2-5, with D uncertain. V was shortened by 2 bases and J by 4 bases, with 5 bases between the two germline ends. The germline V gene encodes CDR1 ENHRY and CDR2 SYGVKD. CDR3 length equals 12 residues. CDR3 region: CAISENRETQYF. CDR3 DNA: TGTGCCATCAGTGAGAACAGAGAGACCCAGTACTTC.

This chain joins TRBV5-4 and TRBJ2-7, with 8 bases that match TRBD1. The CDR3 consists of 15 residues. The ends lost 4 bases at V and 2 bases at J; junction bases unmatched: 8. Germline CDR1 and CDR2: SGHNT and YYREEE (reference sequence). The CDR3 nucleotides are TGTGCCAGCAGCGCCTCCGGGACAGGAGCCTACGAGCAGTACTTC. Its protein is CASSASGTGAYEQYF.

This chain uses TRBV4-2 with TRBJ1-1; D remains unclear. This CDR3 is built from 15 residues. Germline CDR1 and CDR2: LGHNA and YNFKEQ. Trimming left V 1 base short and J 3 bases short, with 12 bases between. The CDR3, as DNA: TGTGCCAGCAGCCAAGTAATGGGTCGGGACACTGAAGCTTTCTTT. Its protein is CASSQVMGRDTEAFF.

The rearrangement joins TRBV7-2 to TRBJ2-7; weak D call: TRBD1 (6 bases). Germline-derived CDR1 and CDR2 are SGHTA and FQGNSA. V lost 5 bases, J lost 0 bases, and 14 bases lay in between. This CDR3 is built from 15 residues. The CDR3 spells CASSPSRTASYEQYF. The CDR3 DNA reads as TGTGCCAGCAGCCCCAGCAGGACAGCCTCCTACGAGCAGTACTTC.

The V call is TRBV27, the J call TRBJ1-2, with 9 positions matching TRBD1. The CDR3 runs to 17 residues. V shed 5 bases and J 5 bases; nucleotides not matched to a gene: 15. The germline gives CDR1 MNHEY, CDR2 SMNVEV (reference sequence). CDR3 amino acids: CASSLRQGDVGFYGYTF. The CDR3 nucleotides are TGTGCCAGCAGTCTGCGACAGGGGGATGTAGGGTTTTATGGCTACACCTTC.

The chain recombines TRBV7-2 with TRBJ1-2, with 7 positions matching TRBD1. V dropped 5 bases and J dropped 5; count of bases not matched to a gene: 8. This CDR3 comprises 14 residues. Germline values: CDR1 SGHTA, CDR2 FQGNSA. The CDR3 nucleotides read TGTGCCAGCAGCAGAGAAGGGACAGTGTATGGCTACACCTTC. Translation gives CASSREGTVYGYTF. The whole variable domain, filled in from reference TRBV7-2 and TRBJ1-2, reads GAGVSQSPSNKVTEKGKDVELRCDPISGHTALYWYRQSLGQGLEFLIYFQGNSAPDKSGLPSDRFSAERTGGSVSTLTIQRTQQEDSAVYLCASSREGTVYGYTFGSGTRLTVV.

J is TRBJ2-7 and V is TRBV29-1; 7 nucleotides align to TRBD2. The V segment lost 6 bases and the J segment 5 bases; nucleotides outside the gene matches: 10. Germline V gene data show CDR1 as SQVTM and CDR2 as ANQGSEA. This CDR3 spans 13 amino acids. Here the CDR3 reads CSVNGEGRHEQYF. CDR3 DNA sequence: TGCAGCGTAAATGGGGAGGGGAGGCACGAGCAGTACTTC.

The chain employs TRBV5-6 and TRBJ1-6; D remains ambiguous. This CDR3 comprises 15 residues. V was clipped by 0 bases and J by 10 bases, with 14 bases between them. CDR1 and CDR2 from the germline V gene are SGHDT and YYEEEE. The CDR3 here is CASSLGALPGSPLHF. In nucleotides, the CDR3 is TGTGCCAGCAGCTTGGGAGCACTACCCGGGTCACCCCTCCACTTT.

The CDR3 protein is CASSLAAGGSTEAFF. CDR3 sequence (DNA): TGTGCCAGCAGCTTAGCAGCAGGGGGATCCACTGAAGCTTTCTTT. The J gene is TRBJ1-1, the V gene TRBV7-9; 7 bases line up with TRBD1. V lost 0 bases to trimming and J lost 4 bases; unmatched junction nucleotides: 5. The length of the CDR3 is 15 residues. Germline V gene lookup returns CDR1 SEHNR and CDR2 FQNEAQ (reference sequence).

The chain joins TRBV4-1 to TRBJ2-7; no firm D call. The CDR3 is 13 residues long. Trimming pared 3 bases from V and 1 base from J, leaving 7 bases between. Per the germline V gene, CDR1 is MGHRA and CDR2 is YSYEKL. The CDR3 nucleotides are TGCGCCAGCAGCCATGGGCCTTCCTACGAGCAGTACTTC. Translated: CASSHGPSYEQYF.

CDR3 sequence (DNA): TGTGCCAGTAGTATACGAGACACAACTAATGAAAAACTGTTTTTT. Its protein product is CASSIRDTTNEKLFF. The chain is built from TRBV19 and TRBJ1-4; D unclear. V shed 2 bases and J shed 0 bases, with 7 bases lying between them. The CDR3 covers 15 residues. CDR1 is LNHDA, CDR2 SQIVND, per germline (reference sequence).